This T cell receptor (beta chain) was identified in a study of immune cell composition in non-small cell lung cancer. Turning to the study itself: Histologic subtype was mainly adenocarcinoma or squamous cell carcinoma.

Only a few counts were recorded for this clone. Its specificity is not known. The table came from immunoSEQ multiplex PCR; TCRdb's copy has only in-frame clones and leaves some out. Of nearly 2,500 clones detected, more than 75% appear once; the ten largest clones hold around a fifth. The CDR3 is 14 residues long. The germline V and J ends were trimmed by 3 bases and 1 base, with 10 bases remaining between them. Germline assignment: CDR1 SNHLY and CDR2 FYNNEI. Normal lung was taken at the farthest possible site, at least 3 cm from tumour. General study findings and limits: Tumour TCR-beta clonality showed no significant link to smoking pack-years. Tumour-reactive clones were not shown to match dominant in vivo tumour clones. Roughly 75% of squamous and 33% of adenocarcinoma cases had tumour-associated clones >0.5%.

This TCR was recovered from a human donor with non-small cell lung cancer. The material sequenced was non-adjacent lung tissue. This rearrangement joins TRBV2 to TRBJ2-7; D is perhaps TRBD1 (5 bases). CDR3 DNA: TGTGCCAGCAGTGACCCAGGGCCGTCCTACGAGCAGTACTTC. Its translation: CASSDPGPSYEQYF.